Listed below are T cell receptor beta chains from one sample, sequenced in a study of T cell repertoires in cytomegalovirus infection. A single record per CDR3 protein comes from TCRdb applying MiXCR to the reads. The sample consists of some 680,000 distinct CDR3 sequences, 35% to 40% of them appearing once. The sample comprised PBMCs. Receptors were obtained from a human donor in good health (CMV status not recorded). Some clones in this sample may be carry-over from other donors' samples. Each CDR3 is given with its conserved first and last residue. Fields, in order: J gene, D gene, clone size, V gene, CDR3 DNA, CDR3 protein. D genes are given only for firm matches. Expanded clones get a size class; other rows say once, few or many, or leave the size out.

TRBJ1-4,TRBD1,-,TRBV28,TGTGCCAGCAGTAGCCCGACAGGGGTTAATGAAAAACTGTGTTTT,CASSSPTGVNEKLCF
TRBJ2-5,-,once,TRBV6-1,TGTGCCAGCAGTCAACCCCCTGGGCAGGGATTGGGACAAGAGACCCAGTACTTC,CASSQPPGQGLGQETQYF
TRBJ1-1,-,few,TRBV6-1,TGTGCCAGCAGATGGGTAACTGAAGCTTTCTTT,CASRWVTEAFF
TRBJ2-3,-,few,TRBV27,TGTGCCAGCAAACTTACATCGGGTTCCACAGATACGCAGTATTTT,CASKLTSGSTDTQYF
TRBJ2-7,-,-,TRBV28,TGTGCCATATCAGGGCAAACCTACGAGCAGTACTTC,CAISGQTYEQYF
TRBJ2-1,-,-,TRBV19,TGTGCCAGTAGTATAGATTTTACGGATTACAATGAGCAGTTCTTC,CASSIDFTDYNEQFF
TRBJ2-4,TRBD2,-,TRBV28,TGTGCCAGCAGTTTATTAGTGGATAGCGGGGGGGTTGCCAAAAACATTCAGTACTTC,CASSLLVDSGGVAKNIQYF
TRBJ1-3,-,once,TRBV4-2,TGTGCCAGCAGCCAAGCGGGCGTCGCAGGGGTCAGAAACACCATATATTTT,CASSQAGVAGVRNTIYF
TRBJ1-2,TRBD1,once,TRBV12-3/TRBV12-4,TGTGCCAGCAGGGGACAGGGGAGTTACGGCTACACCTTC,CASRGQGSYGYTF
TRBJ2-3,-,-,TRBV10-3,TGTGCCATCAGTGAGCGTAGGCCTAGCGACTACACAGATACGCAGTATTTT,CAISERRPSDYTDTQYF
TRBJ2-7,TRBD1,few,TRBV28,TGTGCCAGCCGCAACCGGGACAGACACTACGAGCAGTACTTC,CASRNRDRHYEQYF
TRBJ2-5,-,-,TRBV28,TGTGCCAGCAGTCTCACCGGGACGGCGTTGCAGACCCAGTACTTC,CASSLTGTALQTQYF
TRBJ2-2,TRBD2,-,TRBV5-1,TGCGCCAGCAGCTTGGTAGCGGGAGGGCCGTCCACCGGGGAGCTGTTTTTT,CASSLVAGGPSTGELFF
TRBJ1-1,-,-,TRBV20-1,TGCAGTGCCGGGGGCCGGGAATACACTGAAGCTTTCTTT,CSAGGREYTEAFF
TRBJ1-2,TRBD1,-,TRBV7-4,TGTGCCAGCAGCTCGGTACCGGGACAGGGCTTCTATGGCTACACCTTC,CASSSVPGQGFYGYTF
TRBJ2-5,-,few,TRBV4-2,TGTGCCAGCAGCCAAGAATCTGGGTTTCGGGAGACCCAGTACTTC,CASSQESGFRETQYF
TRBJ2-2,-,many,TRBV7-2,TGTGCCAGCACCTATTGGGGACAGAACACCGGGGAGCTGTTTTTT,CASTYWGQNTGELFF
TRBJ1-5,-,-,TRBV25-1,TGTGCCAGCAGACAGGATTGGAATCAGCCCCAGCATTTT,CASRQDWNQPQHF
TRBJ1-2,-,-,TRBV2,TGTGCCAGCAGTGAAACCAGCTTCGAACATATCTGCTTC,CASSETSFEHICF
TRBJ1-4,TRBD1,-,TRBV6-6,TGTGCCAGCAGGGCCTCAGGGGGCAAGGATGAAAAACTGTTTTTT,CASRASGGKDEKLFF
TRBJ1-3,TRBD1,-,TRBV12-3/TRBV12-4,TGTGCCAGCAGCCCCGGACAGGGAAACATCATATATTTT,CASSPGQGNIIYF
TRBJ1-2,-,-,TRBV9,TGTGCCAGCAGCGTAGGAGGGGGAAGGAATGGCTACACCTTC,CASSVGGGRNGYTF
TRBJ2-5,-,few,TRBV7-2,TGTGCCAGCAGCTCTCGGGGGAGTGGCCAAGAGACCCAGTACTTC,CASSSRGSGQETQYF
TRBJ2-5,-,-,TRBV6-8,TGTGCCAGCGGTTGGTTGGAGACCCAGTACTTC,CASGWLETQYF
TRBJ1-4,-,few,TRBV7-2,TGTGCCAGCAGCCCTCAGGTGATAGGGGAAAAACTGTTTTTT,CASSPQVIGEKLFF
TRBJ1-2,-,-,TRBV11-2,TGTGCCAGCAGCTTGGACGGATCTTATGGCTACACCTTC,CASSLDGSYGYTF
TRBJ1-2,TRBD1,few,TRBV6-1,TGTGCCAGCAACAAGGGGGACAGGGGGCGCAGTGATGGCTACACCTTC,CASNKGDRGRSDGYTF
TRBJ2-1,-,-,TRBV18,TGTGCCAGCTCACCACTCCCCGGGGACGCTGAGCAGTTCTTC,CASSPLPGDAEQFF
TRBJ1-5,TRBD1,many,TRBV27,TGTGCCAGCAGTGCCGGGACAGGTTATCAGCCCCAGCATTTT,CASSAGTGYQPQHF
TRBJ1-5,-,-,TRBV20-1,TGCAGTGCTAGTCCCGTGCGTGCCAATCAGCCCCAGCATTTT,CSASPVRANQPQHF
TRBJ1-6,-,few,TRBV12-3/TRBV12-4,TGTGCCAGCACGCAGAGTGCTGATTCACCCCTCCACTTT,CASTQSADSPLHF
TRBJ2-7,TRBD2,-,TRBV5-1,TGCGCCAGCAGCTTGAACGGGAGGGCCGGTTACGAGCAGTACTTC,CASSLNGRAGYEQYF
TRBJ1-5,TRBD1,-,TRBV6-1,TGTGCCAGCAGGTACAGGGGGCGAAGGGGCAATCAGCCCCAGCATTTT,CASRYRGRRGNQPQHF
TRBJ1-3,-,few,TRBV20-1,TGCAGTGCTAGAGATACAGGACACACCATATATTTT,CSARDTGHTIYF
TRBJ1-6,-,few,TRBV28,TGTGCCAGCAGTGGGGGGACCTCACCCCTCCACTTT,CASSGGTSPLHF
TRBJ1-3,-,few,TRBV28,TGTGCCAGCAGTCCAGGGGAGGAAGGTGGAAACACCATATATTTT,CASSPGEEGGNTIYF
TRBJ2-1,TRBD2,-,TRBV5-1,TGCGCCAGCAGCTTGGGCGCTAGCGGGATGGGTGAGCAGTTCTTC,CASSLGASGMGEQFF
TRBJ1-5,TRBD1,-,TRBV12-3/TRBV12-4,TGTGCCAGCAGTTTGTCGGCAGGGGGCTATCAGCCCCAGCATTTT,CASSLSAGGYQPQHF
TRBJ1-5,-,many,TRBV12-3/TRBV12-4,TGTGCCAGCAGTTTCTGGGCAGGGAGTACGTTGGGACAGCCCCAGCATTTT,CASSFWAGSTLGQPQHF
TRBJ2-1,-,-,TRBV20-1,TGCAGTGCTTGGGACTCCGCCTACAATGAGCAGTTCTTC,CSAWDSAYNEQFF
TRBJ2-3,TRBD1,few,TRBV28,TGTGCCAGCAGTCCCAGGGGGCTAACAGATACGCAGTATTTT,CASSPRGLTDTQYF
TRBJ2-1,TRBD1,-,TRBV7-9,TGTGCCAGCAGCTATCCGCCGGGACAGGGGGGTTACGAGCAGTTCTTC,CASSYPPGQGGYEQFF
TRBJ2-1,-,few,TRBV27,TGTGCCAGCATGGCCGGCAACACCTACAATGAGCAGTTCTTC,CASMAGNTYNEQFF
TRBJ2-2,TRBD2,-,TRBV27,TGTGCCAGCAGTCGGGACCAATGGACTAGCGGTATCACCGGGGAGCTGTTTTTT,CASSRDQWTSGITGELFF
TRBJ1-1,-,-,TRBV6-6,TGTGCCAGCAGTTACGCGGGGGGCTCTGAAGCTTTCTTT,CASSYAGGSEAFF
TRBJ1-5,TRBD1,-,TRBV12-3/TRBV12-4,TGTGCCAGCAGACAGGGGCGTTTTGTCAATCAGCCCCAGCATTTT,CASRQGRFVNQPQHF
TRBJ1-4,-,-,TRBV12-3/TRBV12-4,TGTGCCAGCAGTTTAGAGTGGGACGGCGAGGAAAAACTGTTTTTT,CASSLEWDGEEKLFF
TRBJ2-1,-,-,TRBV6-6,TGTGCCAGCACACTCCAATCCTCCTACAATGAGCAGTTCTTC,CASTLQSSYNEQFF
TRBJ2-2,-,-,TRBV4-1,TGCGCCAGCAGCCAAGAAGGGGGGCGCTTTACCGGGGAGCTGTTTTTT,CASSQEGGRFTGELFF
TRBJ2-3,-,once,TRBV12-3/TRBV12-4,TGTGCCAGCAGCCCCTTTGGGGAAGGGGGTACGCAGTATTTT,CASSPFGEGGTQYF
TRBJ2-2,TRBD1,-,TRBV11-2,TGTGCCAGCAGGCTTGGGACAGGGGGCAAGGCCGGGGAGCTGTTTTTT,CASRLGTGGKAGELFF
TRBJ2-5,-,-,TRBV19,TGTGCCAGTAGTATCCCCTCGGACAGTTTTGAGACCCAGTACTTC,CASSIPSDSFETQYF
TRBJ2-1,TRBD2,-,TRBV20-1,TGCAGTGCTAGATCCCTTCAGCTAGCGGGAGTCTACAATGAGCAGTTCTTC,CSARSLQLAGVYNEQFF
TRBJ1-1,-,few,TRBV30,TGTGCCTGGAGTCGACAGGTTGTTGCTTTCTTT,CAWSRQVVAFF
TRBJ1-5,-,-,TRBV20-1,TGCAGTGCTAGGGGGGGGCCGGGGGGAGGGCCCCAGCATTTT,CSARGGPGGGPQHF
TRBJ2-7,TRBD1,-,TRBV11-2,TGTGCCAGCAGCCTATTTCGGGACAGAGCATCTTACGAGCAGTACTTC,CASSLFRDRASYEQYF
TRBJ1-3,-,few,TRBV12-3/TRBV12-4,TGTGCCAGCAGTTTCCACGGGGAAAGTGGTGGAAACACCATATATTTT,CASSFHGESGGNTIYF
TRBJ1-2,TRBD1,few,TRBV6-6,TGTGCCAGCCTGAGGGGACAGCTCGATGGCTACACCTTC,CASLRGQLDGYTF